A selection of T cell receptor beta chains follows, all from one sample in a study of T cells in localized non-small cell lung cancer. Libraries were prepared by immunoSEQ multiplex PCR; TCRdb keeps only in-frame clonotypes and omits some of them. Among 40,000 or so clones, around 87% were seen once, and the ten largest hold about 6.4%. The material was peripheral blood, obtained before any cancer treatment. These TCRs come from a man aged 40-75 years with stage I lung adenocarcinoma. The conserved cysteine and the conserved F or W are not part of the CDR3 here.

V gene: TRBV11-3
CDR3 length: 12
J gene: TRBJ2-7
CDR3 protein: ASSLRAGGDEQY

V gene: TRBV19
CDR3 length: 15
J gene: TRBJ1-1
CDR3 protein: ASSIDPGTLGGTEAF

V gene: TRBV7-9
CDR3 length: 10
J gene: TRBJ2-7
CDR3 protein: ASSLEGVEQY

V gene: TRBV4-1
CDR3 length: 14
J gene: TRBJ2-3
CDR3 protein: ASSQDPTSGTDTQY

V gene: TRBV5-1
CDR3 length: 12
J gene: TRBJ2-2
CDR3 protein: ASRGDSNTGELF

V gene: TRBV7-2
CDR3 length: 14
J gene: TRBJ2-4
CDR3 protein: ASSLAGAIAKNIQY

V gene: TRBV4-2
CDR3 length: 14
J gene: TRBJ2-7
CDR3 protein: ASSQEGSGLTYEQY

V gene: TRBV4-2
CDR3 length: 16
J gene: TRBJ2-7
CDR3 protein: ASSQGDSGSGLTYEQY

V gene: TRBV11-2
CDR3 length: 15
J gene: TRBJ2-5
CDR3 protein: ASSESRTGGWQETQY

V gene: TRBV28
CDR3 length: 12
J gene: TRBJ1-1
CDR3 protein: ASSLLGPRTEAF

V gene: TRBV5-4
CDR3 length: 13
J gene: TRBJ1-4
CDR3 protein: ASSLGVGAGEKLF

V gene: TRBV29-1
CDR3 length: 11
J gene: TRBJ2-2
CDR3 protein: SVGAGGGGELF

V gene: TRBV18
CDR3 length: 10
J gene: TRBJ2-1
CDR3 protein: ASSPLAFEQF

V gene: TRBV7-2
CDR3 length: 14
J gene: TRBJ2-3
CDR3 protein: ASSFSGRVHTDTQY

V gene: TRBV11-2
CDR3 length: 15
J gene: TRBJ2-1
CDR3 protein: ASSLGQGAKVYNEQF

V gene: TRBV27
CDR3 length: 12
J gene: TRBJ2-1
CDR3 protein: ASSLMAGGNEQF

V gene: TRBV27
CDR3 length: 13
J gene: TRBJ2-5
CDR3 protein: ASTRDSWGQETQY

V gene: TRBV7-2
CDR3 length: 14
J gene: TRBJ1-5
CDR3 protein: ASSSSRDGGNQPQH

V gene: TRBV5-4
CDR3 length: 12
J gene: TRBJ2-5
CDR3 protein: ASSSQTGGETQY

V gene: TRBV29-1
CDR3 length: 12
J gene: TRBJ2-1
CDR3 protein: SVGGGLSYNEQF

V gene: TRBV18
CDR3 length: 12
J gene: TRBJ2-3
CDR3 protein: ASSPYQGTDTQY

V gene: TRBV6-5
CDR3 length: 11
J gene: TRBJ2-1
CDR3 protein: ASSRTSGRGAF

V gene: TRBV28
CDR3 length: 15
J gene: TRBJ1-2
CDR3 protein: ASRPDATGVGNYGYT

V gene: TRBV19
CDR3 length: 12
J gene: TRBJ2-1
CDR3 protein: ASTSSRSHNEQF

V gene: TRBV25-1
CDR3 length: 13
J gene: TRBJ2-5
CDR3 protein: ASSEYGGGEETQY

V gene: TRBV7-8
CDR3 length: 10
J gene: TRBJ1-4
CDR3 protein: ASSRPGEKLF

V gene: TRBV6-6
CDR3 length: 14
J gene: TRBJ2-6
CDR3 protein: ASSSRVQAGANVLT

V gene: TRBV18
CDR3 length: 13
J gene: TRBJ1-3
CDR3 protein: ASSPGLGSGNTIY

V gene: TRBV2
CDR3 length: 11
J gene: TRBJ1-1
CDR3 protein: ASSESGLRAAF

V gene: TRBV4-3
CDR3 length: 15
J gene: TRBJ2-1
CDR3 protein: ASSQDKGIGSRDEQF

V gene: TRBV4-1
CDR3 length: 12
J gene: TRBJ2-5
CDR3 protein: ASSPGTYQETQY

V gene: TRBV5-8
CDR3 length: 13
J gene: TRBJ1-2
CDR3 protein: ASSLLRDSLYGYT

V gene: TRBV28
CDR3 length: 12
J gene: TRBJ2-3
CDR3 protein: ASSLSGRADTQY

V gene: TRBV15
CDR3 length: 13
J gene: TRBJ1-5
CDR3 protein: ATSRERYSNQPQH

V gene: TRBV9
CDR3 length: 10
J gene: TRBJ1-2
CDR3 protein: ANSAMAYGYT

V gene: TRBV9
CDR3 length: 12
J gene: TRBJ2-4
CDR3 protein: ASSSRDRGDIQY

V gene: TRBV7-3
CDR3 length: 11
J gene: TRBJ2-5
CDR3 protein: ASSLNLYETQY

V gene: TRBV27
CDR3 length: 13
J gene: TRBJ1-5
CDR3 protein: ASSLGSNSNQPQH

V gene: TRBV5-6
CDR3 length: 11
J gene: TRBJ2-2
CDR3 protein: ASSLWSTGELF

V gene: TRBV12-5
CDR3 length: 12
J gene: TRBJ2-3
CDR3 protein: ASALGQPTDTQY

V gene: TRBV5-1
CDR3 length: 11
J gene: TRBJ2-2
CDR3 protein: ASSRQGDGELF

V gene: TRBV19
CDR3 length: 11
J gene: TRBJ2-3
CDR3 protein: ASIRLRTDTQY

V gene: TRBV7-9
CDR3 length: 11
J gene: TRBJ2-7
CDR3 protein: ASSLDQGWEQY

V gene: TRBV4-3
CDR3 length: 15
J gene: TRBJ2-1
CDR3 protein: ASSQDWASGSTGEQF

V gene: TRBV28
CDR3 length: 13
J gene: TRBJ2-1
CDR3 protein: ASRHSGGSYNEQF

V gene: TRBV7-9
CDR3 length: 13
J gene: TRBJ2-1
CDR3 protein: ASRTGTRSLNEQF

V gene: TRBV18
CDR3 length: 12
J gene: TRBJ2-7
CDR3 protein: ASSPPGASYEQY

V gene: TRBV5-1
CDR3 length: 12
J gene: TRBJ2-7
CDR3 protein: ASSSTGLGYEQY

V gene: TRBV5-4
CDR3 length: 12
J gene: TRBJ1-2
CDR3 protein: ASSSPGEKGGYT

V gene: TRBV7-3
CDR3 length: 16
J gene: TRBJ2-6
CDR3 protein: ASSLRDRGPSGANVLT

V gene: TRBV11-3
CDR3 length: 10
J gene: TRBJ2-5
CDR3 protein: ASSSNQETQY

V gene: TRBV28
CDR3 length: 13
J gene: TRBJ2-7
CDR3 protein: ASSLSYTLSYEQY

V gene: TRBV6-4
CDR3 length: 13
J gene: TRBJ2-1
CDR3 protein: ASSDTSGSYNEQF

V gene: TRBV28
CDR3 length: 11
J gene: TRBJ1-2
CDR3 protein: ASSSPGAYGYT

V gene: TRBV4-2
CDR3 length: 14
J gene: TRBJ1-5
CDR3 protein: ASSNRGGVGNQPQH

V gene: TRBV7-8
CDR3 length: 14
J gene: TRBJ1-1
CDR3 protein: ASSIRTGGFWTEAF

V gene: TRBV4-2
CDR3 length: 10
J gene: TRBJ2-1
CDR3 protein: ACSSSYNEQF

V gene: TRBV7-9
CDR3 length: 13
J gene: TRBJ2-1
CDR3 protein: ASRSRGLAGNEQF

V gene: TRBV5-5
CDR3 length: 14
J gene: TRBJ2-2
CDR3 protein: ASSPLTGKNTGELF

V gene: TRBV28
CDR3 length: 12
J gene: TRBJ1-2
CDR3 protein: ASSTTGQGNGYT